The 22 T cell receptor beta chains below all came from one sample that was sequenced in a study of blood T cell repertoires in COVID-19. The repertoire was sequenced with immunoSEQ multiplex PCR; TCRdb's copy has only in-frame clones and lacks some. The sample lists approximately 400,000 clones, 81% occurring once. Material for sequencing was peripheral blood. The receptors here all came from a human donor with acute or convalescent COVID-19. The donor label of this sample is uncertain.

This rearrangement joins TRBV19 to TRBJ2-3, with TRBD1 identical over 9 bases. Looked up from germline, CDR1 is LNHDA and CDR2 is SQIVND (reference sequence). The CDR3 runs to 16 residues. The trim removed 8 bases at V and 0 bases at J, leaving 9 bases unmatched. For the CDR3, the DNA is TGTGCCAGTGGACAGGGGCCCTCAACTAGCACAGATACGCAGTATTTT. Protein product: CASGQGPSTSTDTQYF. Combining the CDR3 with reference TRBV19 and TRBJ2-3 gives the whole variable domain DGGITQSPKYLFRKEGQNVTLSCEQNLNHDAMYWYRQDPGQGLRLIYYSQIVNDFQKGDIAEGYSVSREKKESFPLTVTSAQKNPTAFYLCASGQGPSTSTDTQYFGPGTRLTVL.

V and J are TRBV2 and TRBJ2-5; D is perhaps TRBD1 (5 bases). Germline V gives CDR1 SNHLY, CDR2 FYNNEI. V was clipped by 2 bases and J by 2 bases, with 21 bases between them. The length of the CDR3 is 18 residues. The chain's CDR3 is CASSERGSLLRIQETQYF. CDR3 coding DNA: TGTGCCAGCAGTGAAAGGGGATCCCTACTAAGGATTCAAGAGACCCAGTACTTC.

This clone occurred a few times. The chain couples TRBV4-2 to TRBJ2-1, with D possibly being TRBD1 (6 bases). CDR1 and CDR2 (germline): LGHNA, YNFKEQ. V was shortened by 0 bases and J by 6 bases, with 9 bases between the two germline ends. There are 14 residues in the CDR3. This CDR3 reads CASSQETGSNEQFF. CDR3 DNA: TGTGCCAGCAGCCAAGAAACAGGGTCCAATGAGCAGTTCTTC.

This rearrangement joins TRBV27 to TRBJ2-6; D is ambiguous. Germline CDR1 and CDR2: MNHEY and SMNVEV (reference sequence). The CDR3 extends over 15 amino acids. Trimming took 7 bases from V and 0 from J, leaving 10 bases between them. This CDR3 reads CASTRLSSGANVLTF. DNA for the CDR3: TGTGCCAGCACCCGACTGAGCTCTGGGGCCAACGTCCTGACTTTC.

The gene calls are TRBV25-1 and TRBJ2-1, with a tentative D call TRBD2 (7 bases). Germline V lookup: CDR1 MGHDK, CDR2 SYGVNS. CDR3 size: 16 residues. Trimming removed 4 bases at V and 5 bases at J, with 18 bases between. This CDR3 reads CASSVNGGLRHNEQFF. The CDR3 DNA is TGTGCCAGCAGTGTCAACGGGGGGCTCAGACACAATGAGCAGTTCTTC.

CDR3 residues: CASSLILSAPGDGYTF. Here the CDR3 DNA reads TGTGCCAGTAGCCTAATACTTTCGGCTCCAGGGGATGGCTACACCTTC. The chain links TRBV19 to TRBJ1-2; perhaps TRBD1 as D (6 bases). The CDR3 runs 16 residues. Trimming took 6 bases from V and 6 from J, leaving 23 bases between them. From germline, CDR1 is LNHDA and CDR2 SQIVND (reference sequence).

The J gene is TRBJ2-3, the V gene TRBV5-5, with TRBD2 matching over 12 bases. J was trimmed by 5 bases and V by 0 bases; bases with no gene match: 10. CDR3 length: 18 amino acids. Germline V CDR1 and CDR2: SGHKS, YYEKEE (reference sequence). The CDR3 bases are TGTGCCAGCAGCTTGGGTTGGACTTCTAGCGGGAGGGGAGATACGCAGTATTTT. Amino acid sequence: CASSLGWTSSGRGDTQYF. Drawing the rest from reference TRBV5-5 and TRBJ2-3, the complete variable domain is DAGVTQSPTHLIKTRGQQVTLRCSPISGHKSVSWYQQVLGQGPQFIFQYYEKEERGRGNFPDRFSARQFPNYSSELNVNALLLGDSALYLCASSLGWTSSGRGDTQYFGPGTRLTVL.

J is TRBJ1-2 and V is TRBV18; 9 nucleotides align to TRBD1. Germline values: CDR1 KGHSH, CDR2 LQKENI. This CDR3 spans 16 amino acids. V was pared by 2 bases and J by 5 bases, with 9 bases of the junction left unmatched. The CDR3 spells CASSPGRDRAVYGYTF. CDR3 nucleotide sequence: TGTGCCAGCTCACCAGGCCGGGACAGGGCGGTATATGGCTACACCTTC.

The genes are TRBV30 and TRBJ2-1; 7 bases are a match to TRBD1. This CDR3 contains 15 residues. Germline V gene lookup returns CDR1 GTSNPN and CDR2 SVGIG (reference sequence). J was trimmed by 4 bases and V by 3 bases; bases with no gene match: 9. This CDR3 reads CAWRDDRELYNEQFF. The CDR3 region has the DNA TGTGCCTGGAGGGATGACAGGGAGTTATACAATGAGCAGTTCTTC.

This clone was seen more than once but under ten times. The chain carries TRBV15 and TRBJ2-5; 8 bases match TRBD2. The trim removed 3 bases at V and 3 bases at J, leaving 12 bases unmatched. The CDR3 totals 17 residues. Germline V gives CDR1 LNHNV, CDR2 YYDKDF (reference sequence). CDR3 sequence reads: CATSSLNWTSFKETQYF. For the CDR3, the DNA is TGTGCCACCAGCAGCCTAAACTGGACTAGCTTTAAAGAGACCCAGTACTTC.

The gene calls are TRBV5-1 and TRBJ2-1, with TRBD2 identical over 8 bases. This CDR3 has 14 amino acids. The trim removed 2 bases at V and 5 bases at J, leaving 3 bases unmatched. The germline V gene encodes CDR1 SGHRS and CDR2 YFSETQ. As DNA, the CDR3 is TGCGCCAGCAGCTTCCGGGGGGGCAACAATGAGCAGTTCTTC. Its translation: CASSFRGGNNEQFF.

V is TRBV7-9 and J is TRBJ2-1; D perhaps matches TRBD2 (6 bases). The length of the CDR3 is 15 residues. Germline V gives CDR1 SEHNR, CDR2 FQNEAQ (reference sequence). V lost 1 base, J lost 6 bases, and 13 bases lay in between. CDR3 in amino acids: CASSLGGVLSNEQFF. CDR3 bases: TGTGCCAGCAGCTTAGGGGGGGTTCTGAGCAATGAGCAGTTCTTC.

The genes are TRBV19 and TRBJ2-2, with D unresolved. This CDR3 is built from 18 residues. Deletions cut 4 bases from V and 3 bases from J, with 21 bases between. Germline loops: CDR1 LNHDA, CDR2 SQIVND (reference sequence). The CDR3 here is CASSKPLREVTDTGELFF. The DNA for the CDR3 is TGTGCCAGTAGTAAGCCCCTCCGCGAAGTTACTGACACCGGGGAGCTGTTTTTT.

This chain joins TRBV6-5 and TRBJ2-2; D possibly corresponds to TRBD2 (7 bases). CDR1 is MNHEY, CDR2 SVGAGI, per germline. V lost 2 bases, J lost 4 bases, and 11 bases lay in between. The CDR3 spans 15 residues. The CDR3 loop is CASSYEGGVTGELFF. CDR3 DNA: TGTGCCAGCAGTTACGAAGGGGGGGTCACCGGGGAGCTGTTTTTT.

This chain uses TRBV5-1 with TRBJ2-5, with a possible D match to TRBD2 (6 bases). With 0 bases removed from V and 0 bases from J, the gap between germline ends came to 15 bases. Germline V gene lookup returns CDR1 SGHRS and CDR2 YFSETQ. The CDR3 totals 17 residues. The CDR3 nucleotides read TGCGCCAGCAGCTTGGCCCCTGGAGGGGCTAACCAAGAGACCCAGTACTTC. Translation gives CASSLAPGGANQETQYF.

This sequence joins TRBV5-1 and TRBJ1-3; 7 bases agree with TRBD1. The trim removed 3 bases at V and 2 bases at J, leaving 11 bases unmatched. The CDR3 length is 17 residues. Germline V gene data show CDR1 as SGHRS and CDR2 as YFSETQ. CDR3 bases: TGCGCCAGCAGCTCGATGAAACCCGGGACAGCTGGAAACACCATATATTTT. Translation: CASSSMKPGTAGNTIYF.

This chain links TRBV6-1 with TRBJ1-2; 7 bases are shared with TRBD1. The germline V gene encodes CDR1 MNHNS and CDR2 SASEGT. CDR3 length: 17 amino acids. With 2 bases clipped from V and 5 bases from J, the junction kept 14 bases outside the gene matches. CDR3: CASSEKRNGQATYGYTF. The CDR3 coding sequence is TGTGCCAGCAGTGAAAAGAGAAATGGACAGGCAACATATGGCTACACCTTC.

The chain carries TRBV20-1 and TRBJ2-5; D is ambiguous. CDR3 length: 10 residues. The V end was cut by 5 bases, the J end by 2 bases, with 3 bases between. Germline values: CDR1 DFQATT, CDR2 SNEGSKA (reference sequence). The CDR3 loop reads CSAQQETQYF. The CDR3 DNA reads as TGCAGTGCTCAACAAGAGACCCAGTACTTC.

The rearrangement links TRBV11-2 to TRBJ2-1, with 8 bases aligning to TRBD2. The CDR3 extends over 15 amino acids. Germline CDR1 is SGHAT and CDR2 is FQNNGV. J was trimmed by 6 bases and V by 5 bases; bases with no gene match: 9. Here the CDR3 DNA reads TGTGCCAGCAGCACCCGGACTAGCCTCGGCAATGAGCAGTTCTTC. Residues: CASSTRTSLGNEQFF.

The CDR3 coding sequence is TGTGCCAGCAGTTACTCACGCGGGAGCTCCTACAATGAGCAGTTCTTC. Translated, it gives CASSYSRGSSYNEQFF. The chain recombines TRBV6-6 with TRBJ2-1, with 7 bases matching TRBD2. The CDR3 is 16 residues long. CDR1 is MNHNY, CDR2 SVGAGI, per germline (reference sequence). With 0 bases clipped from V and 0 bases from J, the junction kept 2 bases outside the gene matches.

The CDR3 coding sequence is TGTGCCAGCAGCTTGGGGACCGGGACAGGAGGAACTGAAGCTTTCTTT. Encoded protein: CASSLGTGTGGTEAFF. V is TRBV7-6 and J is TRBJ1-1, with 8 bases lining up with TRBD1. The CDR3 has 16 amino acids. Germline-derived CDR1 and CDR2 are SGHVS and FNYEAQ. Unmatched junction bases numbered 11, after V lost 3 bases and J lost 5 bases.

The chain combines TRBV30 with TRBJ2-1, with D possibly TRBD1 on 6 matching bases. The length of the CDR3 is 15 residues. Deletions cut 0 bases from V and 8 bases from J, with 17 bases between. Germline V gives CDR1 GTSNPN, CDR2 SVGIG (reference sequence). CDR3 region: CAWSVLGRGFDEQFF. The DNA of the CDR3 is TGTGCCTGGAGTGTACTAGGCAGGGGATTCGATGAGCAGTTCTTC.